The rows below give T cell receptor beta chains drawn from one sample of a study of cytomegalovirus exposure and HLA in healthy donors. Assay used: immunoSEQ multiplex PCR; TCRdb lists only in-frame clones, some missing. The sample includes approximately 110,000 clones, around 75% seen only once; the top ten take roughly 0.9%. The specimen was PBMCs. These receptors came from a woman aged 25 to 45 in good health and CMV-seronegative. Each CDR3 is given with its conserved first and last residue. D genes are given only for firm matches. The size of a clone is reported for some rows only, either as once, few or many, or as a class for expanded clones.

d_gene,abundance,v_gene,j_gene,CDR3nt,CDR3aa
-,-,TRBV30,TRBJ2-5,TGTGCCTGGTCCGCCGTGCGGGAGACCCAGTACTTC,CAWSAVRETQYF
-,-,TRBV21-1,TRBJ1-1,TGTGCCAGCAGCAGACTGGGACAGAAATTGAACACTGAAGCTTTCTTT,CASSRLGQKLNTEAFF
TRBD1,-,TRBV2,TRBJ1-2,TGTGCCAGCAGGCTGACAGGGTATGGCTACACCTTC,CASRLTGYGYTF
-,-,TRBV4-2,TRBJ2-5,TGTGCCAGCAGCCAAGATTCGAGGGAGACCCAGTACTTC,CASSQDSRETQYF
TRBD1,few,TRBV6-4,TRBJ1-2,TGTGCCAGCAGTGACTCGGAGGGGACAGGGCACGGCTACACCTTC,CASSDSEGTGHGYTF
-,-,TRBV11-3,TRBJ1-1,TGTGCCAGCAGCTCCCGGGGAGTTCCGAACACTGAAGCTTTCTTT,CASSSRGVPNTEAFF
-,-,TRBV29-1,TRBJ2-7,TGCAGCGTTGCTCTGGCGGGCTACGAGCAGTACTTC,CSVALAGYEQYF
-,few,TRBV4-2,TRBJ1-5,TGTGCCAGCAGCCAAGCCGGGACGGGGGGTCAGCCCCAGCATTTT,CASSQAGTGGQPQHF
-,-,TRBV19,TRBJ1-1,TGTGCCTGCAGGGTGTTGGGGAACACTGAAGCTTTCTTT,CACRVLGNTEAFF
TRBD1,once,TRBV27,TRBJ1-2,TGTGCCAGCAGTCCGTACCAAACCCAGGGGGCGGTTGGCTACACCTTC,CASSPYQTQGAVGYTF
-,-,TRBV6-1,TRBJ2-7,TGTGCCAGCATTTACGGTTCCTACGAGCAGTACTTC,CASIYGSYEQYF
-,-,TRBV6-5,TRBJ2-1,TGTGCCAGCAGTCCCGTGGTGAAGGTGAGGAATGAGCAGTTCTTC,CASSPVVKVRNEQFF
TRBD1,few,TRBV19,TRBJ1-5,TGTGCCAGTAGCCACCAGGCGGGGACAGGGTCCCCCCGGCCCCAGCATTTT,CASSHQAGTGSPRPQHF
-,-,TRBV29-1,TRBJ2-7,TGCAGCGTTGAGGTACCGGCAGGGGAGTCCTACGAGCAGTACTTC,CSVEVPAGESYEQYF
TRBD2,-,TRBV5-1,TRBJ2-1,TGCGCCAGCAGCTTCCGGACTAGCGGGAGAGGTGAGCAGTTCTTC,CASSFRTSGRGEQFF
TRBD1,few,TRBV4-3,TRBJ1-6,TGCGCCAGCAGCCACCGACAGGGGAGCGGGAATTCACCCCTCCACTTT,CASSHRQGSGNSPLHF